These 16 T cell receptor beta chains originate from one sample sequenced in a study of OX40 agonist ivuxolimab in advanced cancers. The library was produced with the immunoSEQ multiplex PCR assay. Held by TCRdb, this immuneACCESS table contains in-frame sequences only and omits some clones. Under half of the omission traces to an unresolved V gene where checked; the cause of the rest is unknown. For this sample the table gives 63,000 or so clones, of which almost 90% were detected only once. The leading ten clones occupy under 3% of the sample. The sequencing used CD4+ or CD8+ T cells sorted from blood, collected in a trial of the OX40 agonist ivuxolimab. These receptors came from an adult with an advanced solid tumor such as melanoma, head and neck, liver or kidney cancer.

V and J are TRBV5-6 and TRBJ2-7, with D possibly called TRBD1 or TRBD2 (5 bases each). Deletions cut 5 bases from V and 3 bases from J, with 15 bases between. CDR3 length: 14 residues. Germline CDR1 SGHDT, CDR2 YYEEEE. This CDR3 reads CASSYSGTLYEQYF. CDR3 coding DNA: TGTGCCAGCAGTTATTCCGGGACGCTCTACGAGCAGTACTTC. Using reference TRBV5-6 and TRBJ2-7 for the parts outside the CDR3, the full variable domain is DAGVTQSPTHLIKTRGQQVTLRCSPKSGHDTVSWYQQALGQGPQFIFQYYEEEERQRGNFPDRFSGHQFPNYSSELNVNALLLGDSALYLCASSYSGTLYEQYFGPGTRLTVT.

The chain employs TRBV30 and TRBJ2-7; D unclear. V lost 8 bases, J lost 1 base, and 9 bases lay in between. Germline CDR1 GTSNPN, CDR2 SVGIG (reference sequence). This CDR3 comprises 11 residues. Here the CDR3 reads CATRWSYEQYF. CDR3 sequence (DNA): TGTGCCACCAGATGGTCCTACGAGCAGTACTTC. The variable domain in full, completed from reference TRBV30 and TRBJ2-7, reads SQTIHQWPATLVQPVGSPLSLECTVEGTSNPNLYWYRQAAGRGLQLLFYSVGIGQISSEVPQNLSASRPQDRQFILSSKKLLLSDSGFYLCATRWSYEQYFGPGTRLTVT.

This clone has a single count. The chain links TRBV28 to TRBJ2-5; D unclear. The CDR3 runs 13 residues. V lost 6 bases and J 1 base, leaving 9 bases between the germline ends. Germline CDR1 is MDHEN and CDR2 is SYDVKM. The CDR3 sequence: CASSSSLQETQYF. The DNA of the CDR3 is TGTGCCAGCAGCTCTTCCCTCCAAGAGACCCAGTACTTC.

The V gene is TRBV15, the J gene TRBJ2-1, with D hard to call. Germline V gene sequence: CDR1 LNHNV, CDR2 YYDKDF (reference sequence). Between the trimmed V and J ends, which lost 0 bases and 9 bases, there was a span of 12 bases. The CDR3 sequence is 14 residues long. CDR3 coding DNA: TGTGCCACCAGCAGAGATGCCCTACTAAGTGAGCAGTTCTTC. This codes for CATSRDALLSEQFF. The variable domain in full, completed from reference TRBV15 and TRBJ2-1, reads DAMVIQNPRYQVTQFGKPVTLSCSQTLNHNVMYWYQQKSSQAPKLLFHYYDKDFNNEADTPDNFQSRRPNTSFCFLDIRSPGLGDTAMYLCATSRDALLSEQFFGPGTRLTVL.

This sequence joins TRBV9 and TRBJ2-5; possible D gene TRBD2, 6 bases. This CDR3 is built from 14 residues. Trimming stripped 2 bases from V and 2 bases from J, with 10 bases between. CDR1 is SGDLS, CDR2 YYNGEE, per germline. CDR3 DNA sequence: TGTGCCAGCAGCGTGGGGGGATTACAAGAGACCCAGTACTTC. It specifies CASSVGGLQETQYF.

The chain is built from TRBV19 and TRBJ2-2; D not certain. With 7 bases removed from V and 4 bases from J, the gap between germline ends came to 13 bases. The CDR3 length is 14 residues. Germline CDR1 and CDR2: LNHDA and SQIVND (reference sequence). CDR3 sequence (DNA): TGTGCCAGTACCGAGGTAGAGGTCACCGGGGAGCTGTTTTTT. Translating gives CASTEVEVTGELFF.

The gene calls are TRBV29-1 and TRBJ2-7; 10 bases are a match to TRBD1. The CDR3 covers 13 residues. The germline V gene has CDR1 SQVTM and CDR2 ANQGSEA. Losses at the gene ends were 5 bases for V and 6 bases for J; bases not matched to a gene: 7. As DNA, the CDR3 is TGCAGCGTTCCGGGACAGGGGTCGAGCGAGCAGTACTTC. This gives the protein CSVPGQGSSEQYF.

The V call is TRBV5-1, the J call TRBJ2-1, with 12 bases fitting TRBD1. The CDR3 has 15 amino acids. Germline V gives CDR1 SGHRS, CDR2 YFSETQ. V was clipped by 2 bases and J by 8 bases; unmatched bases: 5. DNA for the CDR3: TGCGCCAGCAGCTTCCGGGACAGGGGGCGGGATGAGCAGTTCTTC. It encodes CASSFRDRGRDEQFF.

The chain has TRBV28 and TRBJ2-1; TRBD2 might be the D (6 bases). Trimming stripped 7 bases from V and 7 bases from J, with 14 bases between. From germline, CDR1 is MDHEN and CDR2 SYDVKM. The CDR3 runs 13 residues. The CDR3 DNA follows: TGTGCCAGCATTCGGGAGATCGGAAATGAGCAGTTCTTC. This codes for CASIREIGNEQFF.

CDR3 in amino acids: CASSLEDNEQFF. The CDR3 DNA follows: TGTGCCAGCAGTTTAGAGGACAATGAGCAGTTCTTC. The chain recombines TRBV28 with TRBJ2-1, with unresolved D. The germline CDR1 and CDR2 sequences are MDHEN and SYDVKM. V was pared by 2 bases and J by 5 bases, with 4 bases between. The CDR3 sequence is 12 residues long.

The rearrangement uses TRBV6-6 and TRBJ2-1, with 7 bases fitting TRBD1. The V gene end was trimmed by 5 bases and the J gene end by 8 bases; junction bases not matched to a gene: 6. The V gene's germline CDR1 is MNHNY and CDR2 SVGAGI (reference sequence). CDR3 length: 13 residues. The CDR3 DNA is TGTGCCAGCAGTGGACAGGTGGACTATGAGCAGTTCTTC. Encoded protein: CASSGQVDYEQFF.

The rearrangement joins TRBV11-2 to TRBJ2-3, with 8 positions matching TRBD2. V gave up 5 bases and J gave up 4 bases; unmatched junction bases: 2. The CDR3 sequence is 13 residues long. Germline CDR1 is SGHAT and CDR2 is FQNNGV. Here the CDR3 DNA reads TGTGCCAGCAGCCCGGGACTAGCAGATACGCAGTATTTT. Its translation: CASSPGLADTQYF.

The chain has TRBV2 and TRBJ2-3; 7 bases are a match to TRBD1. V was clipped by 8 bases and J by 8 bases; unmatched bases: 22. The CDR3 has 17 amino acids. Germline values: CDR1 SNHLY, CDR2 FYNNEI. The CDR3 sequence is CASRYAGTVQMAGTQYF. The CDR3 DNA sequence: TGTGCCAGCCGGTATGCCGGGACAGTGCAGATGGCGGGTACGCAGTATTTT.

The rearrangement uses TRBV7-2 and TRBJ1-5; the D is unclear. V lost 2 bases, J lost 0 bases, and 2 bases lay in between. Germline CDR1 reads SGHTA; CDR2 reads FQGNSA. The CDR3 contains 13 residues. DNA of the CDR3: TGTGCCAGCAGCTTAAATAGCAATCAGCCCCAGCATTTT. This gives the protein CASSLNSNQPQHF.

The V and J genes are TRBV27 and TRBJ2-2; TRBD1 aligns across 10 bases. This CDR3 has 14 residues. The germline gives CDR1 MNHEY, CDR2 SMNVEV (reference sequence). The V gene end was trimmed by 5 bases and the J gene end by 7 bases; junction bases not matched to a gene: 4. CDR3 protein: CASSRDRGSGELFF. The CDR3 DNA follows: TGTGCCAGCAGTAGGGACAGGGGAAGCGGGGAGCTGTTTTTT.

V usage is TRBV30 and J usage is TRBJ1-6, with D unresolved. Germline CDR1 GTSNPN, CDR2 SVGIG (reference sequence). V was pared by 2 bases and J by 10 bases, with 9 bases between. The CDR3 totals 12 residues. The CDR3 nucleotides are TGTGCCTGGAGTCGGGGTAGATCACCCCTCCACTTT. Its protein product is CAWSRGRSPLHF.